The 16 T cell receptor beta chains below all came from one sample that was sequenced in a study of blood T cells in healthy people across ages. Together with a sample-barcoded 5' primer, a J-beta primer mix was included in a second PCR lasting roughly 6 to 12 cycles. A single record per CDR3 protein comes from TCRdb applying MiXCR to the 5' RACE reads. Among around 1,100,000 distinct CDR3 sequences listed, under 40% were seen once. Sequencing was carried out using blood. These receptors originate from a man aged 18 to 29 in good health.

The chain combines TRBV27 with TRBJ2-1; 9 positions agree with TRBD2. Germline trimming cut 4 bases from V and 0 bases from J; bases unmatched to any gene: 7. Germline V gene sequence: CDR1 MNHEY, CDR2 SMNVEV (reference sequence). The length of the CDR3 is 17 residues. This CDR3 is CASSSIHSGSSYNEQFF. CDR3 bases: TGTGCCAGCAGTTCGATACATAGCGGGAGCTCCTACAATGAGCAGTTCTTC.

The count of this clonotype is one. The rearrangement joins TRBV6-5 to TRBJ2-3; D unresolved. The CDR3 contains 15 residues. Germline V gives CDR1 MNHEY, CDR2 SVGAGI. The V end lost 8 bases, the J end lost 4 bases, and 19 bases lay between the germline ends. The CDR3 nucleotides are TGTGCCAGCGGTCCTTCCCGACTGTACCCAGATACGCAGTATTTT. This sequence encodes CASGPSRLYPDTQYF.

This clonotype was recorded a few times. The rearrangement links TRBV20-1 to TRBJ1-5; D gene ambiguous. Per germline, CDR1 DFQATT and CDR2 SNEGSKA (reference sequence). Trimming stripped 5 bases from V and 2 bases from J, with 10 bases between. The CDR3 extends over 13 amino acids. This chain's CDR3 is CSALYGGNQPQHF. Here the CDR3 DNA reads TGCAGTGCTCTTTACGGGGGCAATCAGCCCCAGCATTTT.

The J gene is TRBJ2-7, the V gene TRBV2, with no clear D. The CDR3 runs 13 residues. The ends were cut back, 4 bases at V and 2 bases at J, with 9 bases in the middle. Looked up from germline, CDR1 is SNHLY and CDR2 is FYNNEI. In DNA form, the CDR3 reads TGTGCCAGCAGTGGGACGGCAGCCTACGAGCAGTACTTC. Protein product: CASSGTAAYEQYF. Full variable domain (rest looked up from reference TRBV2 and TRBJ2-7): EPEVTQTPSHQVTQMGQEVILRCVPISNHLYFYWYRQILGQKVEFLVSFYNNEISEKSEIFDDQFSVERPDGSNFTLKIRSTKLEDSAMYFCASSGTAAYEQYFGPGTRLTVT.

This chain uses TRBV12-5 with TRBJ1-2; 7 nucleotides line up with TRBD1. Germline V CDR1 and CDR2: LGHNT, FRNRAP. The CDR3 is 18 amino acids. Trimming took 2 bases from V and 1 from J; bases not matched to a gene: 13. The CDR3 sequence is CASGLTLDRSPYNYGYTF. In DNA form, the CDR3 reads TGTGCTAGTGGTTTGACTTTGGACAGGTCTCCCTATAACTATGGCTACACCTTC.

The V and J genes are TRBV6-1 and TRBJ1-4; possibly TRBD1 for D (6 bases). In germline, CDR1 is MNHNS, CDR2 SASEGT. The V and J ends lost 2 bases and 3 bases respectively, with 16 bases between them. This CDR3 region has 17 residues. The CDR3 DNA is TGTGCCAGCAGTGAAAGTAGAGGGGGACTGCCTAATGAAAAACTGTTTTTT. As protein: CASSESRGGLPNEKLFF.

This chain links TRBV20-1 with TRBJ2-1; D may be TRBD1 (6 bases). V shed 3 bases and J shed 0 bases, with 18 bases lying between them. Germline CDR1 reads DFQATT; CDR2 reads SNEGSKA (reference sequence). The length of the CDR3 is 17 residues. CDR3 residues: CSARRYRQGSSYNEQFF. The CDR3, as DNA: TGCAGTGCTAGGAGGTACAGGCAGGGGAGCTCCTACAATGAGCAGTTCTTC.

The chain recombines TRBV5-6 with TRBJ1-1, with D maybe TRBD1 (6 bases). Germline V gene sequence: CDR1 SGHDT, CDR2 YYEEEE. CDR3 size: 17 residues. V dropped 0 bases and J dropped 6 bases, with 21 bases sitting between them. CDR3 sequence reads: CASSLGGTFVGIAEAFF. CDR3 in DNA: TGTGCCAGCAGCTTGGGGGGGACATTTGTTGGCATAGCTGAAGCTTTCTTT.

This clonotype was observed a few times. The chain joins TRBV20-1 to TRBJ2-2, with D possibly being TRBD1 (5 bases). Germline CDR1 DFQATT, CDR2 SNEGSKA (reference sequence). The ends were cut back, 6 bases at V and 7 bases at J, with 12 bases in the middle. The CDR3 consists of 12 residues. The CDR3 is CSAIPGFGELFF. CDR3 nucleotides: TGCAGTGCCATCCCAGGGTTCGGGGAGCTGTTTTTT.

The V and J genes are TRBV6-1 and TRBJ2-3; D gene ambiguous. The V and J ends lost 1 base and 2 bases respectively, with 13 bases between them. The germline V gene encodes CDR1 MNHNS and CDR2 SASEGT. This CDR3 is built from 16 residues. The chain's CDR3 is CASSEGEGPLTDTQYF. The CDR3 DNA is TGTGCCAGCAGTGAAGGTGAAGGGCCCCTCACAGATACGCAGTATTTT.

V and J are TRBV20-1 and TRBJ1-6; D uncertain. The CDR3 sequence is 14 residues long. Germline lookup yields CDR1 DFQATT and CDR2 SNEGSKA (reference sequence). V lost 6 bases and J 3 bases, leaving 12 bases between the germline ends. The CDR3 coding sequence is TGCAGTGCCCCTCCGGGGTACTATAATTCACCCCTCCACTTT. This sequence encodes CSAPPGYYNSPLHF.

This clonotype was detected a few times. The chain links TRBV20-1 to TRBJ2-7, with 15 bases matching TRBD2. This CDR3 spans 17 amino acids. Germline CDR1 reads DFQATT; CDR2 reads SNEGSKA (reference sequence). With 3 bases clipped from V and 0 bases from J, the junction kept 6 bases outside the gene matches. The CDR3 DNA is TGCAGTGCTAGGGGACTAGCGGGGGGACTACCCTCCTACGAGCAGTACTTC. It specifies CSARGLAGGLPSYEQYF.

V usage is TRBV12-3 or TRBV12-4 and J usage is TRBJ1-2; 7 nucleotides line up with TRBD1. The CDR3 runs to 15 residues. Germline trimming cut 4 bases from V and 4 bases from J; bases unmatched to any gene: 9. In DNA, the CDR3 is TGTGCCAGCAGTTCCACAGGGGCTTGGGGCTATGGCTACACCTTC. Translating it yields CASSSTGAWGYGYTF.

This clonotype has a single count. The chain joins TRBV6-1 to TRBJ2-5, with D maybe TRBD2 (6 bases). V was clipped by 6 bases and J by 3 bases, with 14 bases between them. Germline V lookup: CDR1 MNHNS, CDR2 SASEGT. This CDR3 is 14 amino acids long. The CDR3 DNA reads as TGTGCCAGCAGGGCCGGGACTCTGGAAGAGACCCAGTACTTC. Amino acids: CASRAGTLEETQYF.

This clonotype has only one observation. The chain employs TRBV6-2 or TRBV6-3 and TRBJ1-2, with TRBD1 as a possible D gene (6 bases). V lost 2 bases to trimming and J lost 6 bases, with 19 bases between them. Germline CDR1 is MNHEY and CDR2 is SVGEGT. This CDR3 is 16 amino acids long. CDR3 region: CASSYALTGMGDGYTF. As DNA, the CDR3 is TGTGCCAGCAGTTACGCCCTGACAGGAATGGGAGATGGCTACACCTTC.

This clonotype has at least ten counts. V usage is TRBV4-2 and J usage is TRBJ2-3; D is unresolved. V lost 3 bases and J lost 0, with 7 bases in between. The CDR3 has 14 residues. Germline V gene sequence: CDR1 LGHNA, CDR2 YNFKEQ. The CDR3 spells CASSHPESTDTQYF. The CDR3 DNA reads as TGTGCCAGCAGCCATCCGGAGAGCACAGATACGCAGTATTTT.